The 4 T cell receptor beta chains listed next were all sequenced from one sample in a study of blood T cells in healthy people across ages. The second PCR ran about 6 to 11 cycles with a sample-barcoded 5' primer and J-beta primers. TCRdb independently ran MiXCR on the 5' RACE reads; one entry per CDR3 protein. The sample lists hundreds of thousands of distinct CDR3 sequences, approximately 44% occurring once. The sequencing input was blood. The source of these receptors is a man in his 60s in good health.

This clonotype was found a few times. This chain joins TRBV14 and TRBJ2-1, with D tentatively TRBD1 or TRBD2 (5 bases each). Germline assignment: CDR1 SGHDN and CDR2 FVKESK. With 10 bases removed from V and 9 bases from J, the gap between germline ends came to 16 bases. The CDR3 runs 12 residues. CDR3 bases: TGTGCCACCAGACCTGGGACCGGTGAGCAGTTCTTC. It codes for CATRPGTGEQFF.

This clonotype occurred once. V gene TRBV4-3 combines with J gene TRBJ1-2, with 9 bases identical to TRBD1. V lost 1 base to trimming and J lost 7 bases; unmatched junction nucleotides: 7. This CDR3 is 15 amino acids long. Germline loops: CDR1 LGHNA, CDR2 YSLEER. The CDR3 spells CASSQATGGVFGYTF. The CDR3 coding sequence is TGCGCCAGCAGCCAAGCAACAGGGGGCGTCTTTGGCTACACCTTC.

This clonotype was counted a few times. This chain joins TRBV5-1 and TRBJ2-7, with 10 bases fitting TRBD2. V gave up 0 bases and J gave up 4 bases; unmatched junction bases: 4. CDR3 size: 15 residues. The germline V gene has CDR1 SGHRS and CDR2 YFSETQ. The CDR3 is CASSLAPSGGYEQYF. For the CDR3, the DNA is TGCGCCAGCAGCTTGGCCCCTAGCGGGGGATACGAGCAGTACTTC.

This rearrangement joins TRBV12-3 or TRBV12-4 to TRBJ2-7, with TRBD2 matching over 10 bases. The CDR3 is 15 residues long. V was clipped by 0 bases and J by 5 bases; unmatched bases: 4. The CDR3 spells CASSLAGTSVNEQYF. The CDR3 bases are TGTGCCAGCAGTTTAGCAGGGACTAGCGTCAACGAGCAGTACTTC.